Presented here are 21 T cell receptor beta chains from one specimen sequenced in a study of blood T cell repertoires in COVID-19. Sequencing used immunoSEQ multiplex PCR; TCRdb keeps in-frame clones, though not all of them. The sample holds approximately 200,000 clones, roughly 87% seen once. The material sequenced was PBMCs or T cells enriched from blood (not recorded which). These receptors were taken from a man aged 25-45 years who had recovered from COVID-19.

A single count supports this clone. The chain employs TRBV19 and TRBJ1-5; D is unresolved. V lost 6 bases, J lost 6 bases, and 12 bases lay in between. CDR1 and CDR2 from the germline V gene are LNHDA and SQIVND (reference sequence). The CDR3 has 13 amino acids. This CDR3 is CASRLILSQPQHF. CDR3 sequence (DNA): TGTGCCAGTAGATTGATTTTGAGTCAGCCCCAGCATTTT.

This chain joins TRBV4-1 and TRBJ1-4; D remains unclear. The germline gives CDR1 MGHRA, CDR2 YSYEKL. Trimming took 2 bases from V and 1 from J, leaving 14 bases between them. The length of the CDR3 is 17 residues. The CDR3 here is CASSQPPGVGTNEKLFF. In nucleotides, the CDR3 is TGCGCCAGCAGCCAACCCCCGGGTGTCGGAACTAATGAAAAACTGTTTTTT.

The chain combines TRBV28 with TRBJ1-5; D remains unclear. V shed 3 bases and J shed 0 bases, with 12 bases lying between them. The CDR3 sequence is 16 residues long. The germline V gene has CDR1 MDHEN and CDR2 SYDVKM. In DNA, the CDR3 is TGTGCCAGCAGTTTCCCCCAGTTGTATAGCAATCAGCCCCAGCATTTT. Translation gives CASSFPQLYSNQPQHF.

The chain has TRBV19 and TRBJ1-1, with D maybe TRBD1 (6 bases). Trimming left V 6 bases short and J 4 bases short, with 18 bases between. From germline, CDR1 is LNHDA and CDR2 SQIVND (reference sequence). The CDR3 length is 15 residues. The CDR3 DNA reads TGTGCCAGTAGCAATACAGTTCGGGGGGCCACTGAAGCTTTCTTT. Its translation is CASSNTVRGATEAFF.

The rearrangement links TRBV7-9 to TRBJ2-7; maybe TRBD2 (5 bases). CDR3 length: 14 amino acids. V shed 5 bases and J shed 5 bases, with 16 bases lying between them. Germline-derived CDR1 and CDR2 are SEHNR and FQNEAQ (reference sequence). The CDR3 here is CASSPGLTGHEQYF. In DNA form, the CDR3 reads TGTGCCAGCAGCCCAGGACTCACCGGCCACGAGCAGTACTTC.

The sample holds a few counts of this clone. V gene TRBV4-1 combines with J gene TRBJ1-1, with D unclear. From germline, CDR1 is MGHRA and CDR2 YSYEKL. This CDR3 is built from 15 residues. Trimming shortened V by 2 bases and J by 3 bases, and 13 bases separated the two germline ends. Written as DNA, the CDR3 is TGCGCCAGCAGCCAAAGTCCGCGGGAAGACACTGAAGCTTTCTTT. This gives the protein CASSQSPREDTEAFF.

V is TRBV18 and J is TRBJ2-6; D possibly corresponds to TRBD1 (6 bases). There are 19 residues in the CDR3. Germline V lookup: CDR1 KGHSH, CDR2 LQKENI. V was clipped by 2 bases and J by 0 bases, with 17 bases between them. The CDR3 spells CASSPTPQGRGSGANVLTF. In nucleotides, the CDR3 is TGTGCCAGCTCACCAACACCGCAGGGCAGGGGCTCTGGGGCCAACGTCCTGACTTTC.

This clone was found a few times. The chain is built from TRBV18 and TRBJ1-2; the D gene is possibly TRBD1 (6 bases). Germline V lookup: CDR1 KGHSH, CDR2 LQKENI. V lost 3 bases and J lost 8, with 13 bases in between. The CDR3 length is 13 residues. For the CDR3, the DNA is TGTGCCAGCTCACCGGGGCAGGGGACGGGCTACACCTTC. This codes for CASSPGQGTGYTF.

V usage is TRBV6-5 and J usage is TRBJ1-2; 7 nucleotides match TRBD1. The CDR3 is 16 amino acids. Germline V gene sequence: CDR1 MNHEY, CDR2 SVGAGI. V was pared by 0 bases and J by 1 base, with 5 bases of the junction left unmatched. The CDR3 region is CASSYSTGTNNYGYTF. The DNA of the CDR3 is TGTGCCAGCAGTTACTCGACAGGGACGAATAACTATGGCTACACCTTC.

The genes are TRBV5-1 and TRBJ2-1, with 9 bases fitting TRBD2. V shed 2 bases and J 8 bases; nucleotides not matched to a gene: 11. The CDR3 contains 16 residues. Germline CDR1 SGHRS, CDR2 YFSETQ. CDR3 nucleotides: TGCGCCAGCAGCTTCGAATCCCAGCGGGGGGTTTATGAGCAGTTCTTC. Its translation is CASSFESQRGVYEQFF.

The chain employs TRBV13 and TRBJ2-7; the D gene is possibly TRBD1 (7 bases). V was clipped by 5 bases and J by 2 bases, with 16 bases between them. Germline V gene data show CDR1 as PRHDT and CDR2 as FYEKMQ (reference sequence). The CDR3 runs 15 residues. The CDR3 here is CASSAGTANTYEQYF. The DNA for the CDR3 is TGTGCCAGCAGCGCGGGGACAGCCAACACCTACGAGCAGTACTTC.

This rearrangement joins TRBV6-1 to TRBJ1-5; D may be TRBD1 (6 bases). V was clipped by 3 bases and J by 4 bases, with 10 bases between them. The CDR3 runs 14 residues. Germline CDR1 and CDR2: MNHNS and SASEGT. CDR3 sequence (DNA): TGTGCCAGCAGTGACGGGACACTAAATCAGCCCCAGCATTTT. It specifies CASSDGTLNQPQHF.

V usage is TRBV12-3 or TRBV12-4 and J usage is TRBJ2-1; possible D gene TRBD1, 5 bases. The CDR3 contains 13 residues. Trimming took 8 bases from V and 8 from J, leaving 16 bases between them. CDR3 residues: CASHKSTRDEQFF. CDR3 nucleotides: TGTGCCAGCCATAAGTCCACCAGGGATGAGCAGTTCTTC.

The rearrangement links TRBV30 to TRBJ2-7; D is possibly TRBD2 (5 bases). This CDR3 is built from 15 residues. V was shortened by 2 bases and J by 2 bases, with 16 bases between the two germline ends. The germline V gene encodes CDR1 GTSNPN and CDR2 SVGIG (reference sequence). The CDR3: CAWSLGSGNPYEQYF. The CDR3 bases are TGTGCCTGGAGTTTGGGTTCCGGGAACCCCTACGAGCAGTACTTC.

The chain is built from TRBV12-3 or TRBV12-4 and TRBJ2-5; D uncertain. The length of the CDR3 is 13 residues. V gave up 3 bases and J gave up 2 bases, with 7 bases separating them. CDR3 bases: TGTGCCAGCAGTTTGCCAGGACAAGAGACCCAGTACTTC. Its translation: CASSLPGQETQYF.

The chain links TRBV7-6 to TRBJ2-3, with D perhaps matching TRBD2 (5 bases). The CDR3 runs to 13 residues. Germline-derived CDR1 and CDR2 are SGHVS and FNYEAQ. V shed 2 bases and J shed 8 bases, with 11 bases lying between them. The CDR3 sequence is CASSLNQGGTQYF. The DNA for the CDR3 is TGTGCCAGCAGCTTAAATCAAGGAGGTACGCAGTATTTT.

This sequence joins TRBV30 and TRBJ2-3; no definite D call. Germline V gene sequence: CDR1 GTSNPN, CDR2 SVGIG (reference sequence). The CDR3 totals 13 residues. The V and J ends lost 0 bases and 4 bases respectively, with 8 bases between them. The CDR3 nucleotides are TGTGCCTGGAGTGTAATTGAGCCAGATACGCAGTATTTT. It translates to CAWSVIEPDTQYF.

The V gene is TRBV29-1, the J gene TRBJ1-2, with 8 positions matching TRBD1. CDR3 length: 14 amino acids. After removal of 3 bases from V and 4 bases from J, the junction contained 7 bases not matched to a gene. Looked up from germline, CDR1 is SQVTM and CDR2 is ANQGSEA. The chain's CDR3 is CSVDWTGSFYGYTF. The CDR3 DNA sequence: TGCAGCGTTGATTGGACAGGGTCCTTCTATGGCTACACCTTC.

The chain links TRBV7-2 to TRBJ2-3, with 9 nucleotides matching TRBD2. CDR1 and CDR2 from the germline V gene are SGHTA and FQGNSA. J lost 3 bases, V lost 2 bases, and 12 bases had no gene match. There are 18 residues in the CDR3. The CDR3 nucleotides read TGTGCCAGCAGCTTATTAGGGAGCGGGGGGTCTGGGACAGATACGCAGTATTTT. It is translated as CASSLLGSGGSGTDTQYF.

The chain carries TRBV7-2 and TRBJ2-7, with 7 bases that match TRBD2. V lost 4 bases to trimming and J lost 0 bases; unmatched junction nucleotides: 6. In germline, CDR1 is SGHTA, CDR2 FQGNSA. This CDR3 comprises 15 residues. The CDR3 DNA sequence: TGTGCCAGCAGCTACTCCGGGACTACCTCCTACGAGCAGTACTTC. Translation gives CASSYSGTTSYEQYF.

This rearrangement joins TRBV4-2 to TRBJ2-1; D not certain. CDR1 LGHNA and CDR2 YNFKEQ come from the germline V gene. This CDR3 has 14 amino acids. Trimming took off 1 base at V and 5 bases at J, with 9 bases between the two ends. CDR3 amino acids: CASSQVLLDNEQFF. CDR3 bases: TGTGCCAGCAGCCAAGTTTTGCTAGACAATGAGCAGTTCTTC.